This TCR beta chain was identified during a study of Ad26.COV2.S vaccination and SARS-CoV-2 variants. Overall study findings and caveats: Comparable non-spike TCR breadth was observed in vaccine and placebo recipients. Substantial breadth was reported for post-vaccination spike-specific CD8+ and CD4+ T cells.

This clone appeared a single time. Its antigen remains unidentified. Indicated treatment: around 19 received Ad26.COV2.S at low or high dose, single or two shots; several received placebo; per-sample allocation not given. After the first vaccine or placebo injection, samples were drawn on day 63. An adult donor aged 18-55 years was enrolled in Boston. An Ad26 vector that expressed Wuhan-strain SARS-CoV-2 spike constituted the vaccine. Here immunoSEQ multiplex PCR was the method, and the copy in TCRdb shows in-frame clones only, minus some. The sample comprises 350,000 to 500,000 clones, 89% of which are singletons, and approximately 2.5% rests with the top ten. In germline, CDR1 is SGDLS, CDR2 YYNGEE. This CDR3 contains 16 residues. V gave up 3 bases and J gave up 2 bases, with 15 bases separating them.

The sample was peripheral blood, taken in a trial of Ad26.COV2.S vaccine versus placebo. The genes are TRBV9 and TRBJ2-1; tentatively, D is TRBD2 (5 bases). This clonotype was sampled from a person aged 18 to 59 who received the Ad26.COV2.S COVID-19 vaccine or a placebo. The CDR3 DNA follows: TGTGCCAGCAGCGCAGCCCTAGTCGGGGCCTACAATGAGCAGTTCTTC. The encoded protein is CASSAALVGAYNEQFF.